This T cell receptor beta chain came from a study of human T cells and chemical hapten exposure. CDR3 length: 15 residues. CDR1 is DFQATT and CDR2 is SNEGSKA in the germline V gene (reference sequence). V was shortened by 5 bases and J by 0 bases, with 16 bases between the two germline ends. From whole blood left unfractionated, total RNA was extracted. During construction of the library, unique molecular identifiers were attached to individual cDNA molecules for quantitative, reproducible TCR counting. Original handling: Samples had a median of around 92,000 TCRs, ranging 23,224 to 690,600. TCRdb reanalysed the reads using MiXCR and keeps one entry per CDR3 protein. For this entry, the V and J calls and clone size follow TCRdb and not the study's own pipeline. The sample yields fewer than 150,000 distinct CDR3 sequences, about 7.7% seen once.

The specimen was whole blood. This clonotype was obtained from a human donor in good health. Some clones in this sample may be carry-over from other donors' samples. The chain carries TRBV20-1 and TRBJ1-2; the D gene is possibly TRBD1 (6 bases). In DNA, the CDR3 is TGCAGTGCTTTTCTACAGGGAGCGACTAACTATGGCTACACCTTC. This translates into CSAFLQGATNYGYTF.